This T cell receptor (beta chain) was obtained from a study of response to subunit inactivated influenza vaccine. CDR1 MGHDK and CDR2 SYGVNS come from the germline V gene. This CDR3 has 18 residues. V shed 0 bases and J shed 1 base, with 16 bases lying between them. On this clonotype itself: The antigen is not known.

TCRdb independently ran MiXCR on the RT-PCR reads; one entry per CDR3 protein. The table includes 550,000 to 800,000 distinct CDR3 sequences, about 15% detected once. Study-wide results and limits: It was suggested by the authors that few new T cells are recruited by each seasonal influenza vaccination.

The TCR sequence derives from a man in his fifties who received an inactivated influenza vaccine. This chain links TRBV25-1 with TRBJ1-5; D is perhaps TRBD1 (6 bases). The source was PBMCs from blood, collected approximately 12 days after vaccination. The CDR3 bases are TGTGCCAGCAGTGAATATAGTTGGGCAGGGGTGAGCAATCAGCCCCAGCATTTT. It is translated as CASSEYSWAGVSNQPQHF.